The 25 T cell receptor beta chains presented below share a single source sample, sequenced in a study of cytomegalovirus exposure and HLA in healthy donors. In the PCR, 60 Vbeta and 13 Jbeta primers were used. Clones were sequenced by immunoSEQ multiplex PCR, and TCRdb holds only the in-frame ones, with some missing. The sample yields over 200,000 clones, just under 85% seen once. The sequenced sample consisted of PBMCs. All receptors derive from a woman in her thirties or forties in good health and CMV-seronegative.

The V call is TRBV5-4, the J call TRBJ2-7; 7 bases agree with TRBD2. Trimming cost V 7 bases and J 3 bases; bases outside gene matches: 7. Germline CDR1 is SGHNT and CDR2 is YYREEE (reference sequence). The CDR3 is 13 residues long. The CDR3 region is CASFKAGDYEQYF. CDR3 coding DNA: TGTGCCAGCTTTAAGGCGGGGGACTACGAGCAGTACTTC.

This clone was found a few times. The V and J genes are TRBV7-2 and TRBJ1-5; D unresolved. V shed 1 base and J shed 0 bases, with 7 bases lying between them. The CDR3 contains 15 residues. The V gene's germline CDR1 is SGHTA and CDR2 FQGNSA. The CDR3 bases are TGTGCCAGCAGCTTAGAACATTATAGCAATCAGCCCCAGCATTTT. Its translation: CASSLEHYSNQPQHF.

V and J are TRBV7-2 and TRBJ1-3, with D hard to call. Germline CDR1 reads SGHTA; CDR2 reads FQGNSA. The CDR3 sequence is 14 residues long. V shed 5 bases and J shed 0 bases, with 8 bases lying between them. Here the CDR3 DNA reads TGTGCCAGCAGCACAGACTACTCTGGAAACACCATATATTTT. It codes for CASSTDYSGNTIYF.

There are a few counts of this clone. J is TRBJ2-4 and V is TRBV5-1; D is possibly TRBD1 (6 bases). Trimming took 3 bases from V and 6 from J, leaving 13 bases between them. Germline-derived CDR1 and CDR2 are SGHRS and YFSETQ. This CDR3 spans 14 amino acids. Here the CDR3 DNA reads TGCGCCAGCAGCTCAGGGGTCGCGGGAAACATTCAGTACTTC. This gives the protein CASSSGVAGNIQYF.

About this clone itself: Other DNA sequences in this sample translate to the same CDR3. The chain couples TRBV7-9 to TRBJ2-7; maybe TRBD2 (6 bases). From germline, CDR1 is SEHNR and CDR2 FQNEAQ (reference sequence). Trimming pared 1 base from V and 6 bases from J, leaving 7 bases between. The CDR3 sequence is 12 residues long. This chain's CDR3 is CASSLGGGEQYF. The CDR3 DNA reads TGTGCCAGCAGCTTAGGGGGAGGCGAGCAGTACTTC.

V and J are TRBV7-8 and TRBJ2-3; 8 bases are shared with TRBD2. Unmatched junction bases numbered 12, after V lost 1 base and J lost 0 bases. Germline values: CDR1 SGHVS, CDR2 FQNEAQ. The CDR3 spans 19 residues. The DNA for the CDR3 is TGTGCCAGCAGCTTAGAGCTAGCGGGTATTTTCTCTAGCACAGATACGCAGTATTTT. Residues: CASSLELAGIFSSTDTQYF.

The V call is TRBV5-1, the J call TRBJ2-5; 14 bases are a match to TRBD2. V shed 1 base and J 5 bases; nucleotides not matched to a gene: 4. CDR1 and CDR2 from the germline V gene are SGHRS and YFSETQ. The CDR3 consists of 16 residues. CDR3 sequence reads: CASSLRTSGGTETQYF. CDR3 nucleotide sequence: TGCGCCAGCAGCTTGCGGACTAGCGGGGGGACGGAGACCCAGTACTTC.

The CDR3 sequence: CASEVDSYSGNTIYF. The CDR3 bases are TGTGCCAGCGAGGTAGACAGCTACTCTGGAAACACCATATATTTT. The rearrangement links TRBV28 to TRBJ1-3, with D perhaps TRBD1 (5 bases). Trimming stripped 8 bases from V and 0 bases from J, with 14 bases between. Germline CDR1 reads MDHEN; CDR2 reads SYDVKM. The CDR3 has 15 amino acids.

CDR3 region: CASGLKPNTEAFF. In nucleotides, the CDR3 is TGTGCTAGTGGTTTGAAGCCGAACACTGAAGCTTTCTTT. The chain joins TRBV12-5 to TRBJ1-1; D is undetermined. V gave up 2 bases and J gave up 1 base, with 5 bases separating them. The CDR3 totals 13 residues. Germline CDR1 and CDR2: LGHNT and FRNRAP.

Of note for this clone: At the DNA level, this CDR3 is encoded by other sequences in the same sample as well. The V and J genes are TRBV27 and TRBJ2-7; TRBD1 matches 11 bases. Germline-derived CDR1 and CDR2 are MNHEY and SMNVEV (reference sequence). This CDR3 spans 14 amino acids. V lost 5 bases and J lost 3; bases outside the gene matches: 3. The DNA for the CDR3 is TGTGCCAGCAGTCCCGGGACAGGGGGCTACGAGCAGTACTTC. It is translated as CASSPGTGGYEQYF.

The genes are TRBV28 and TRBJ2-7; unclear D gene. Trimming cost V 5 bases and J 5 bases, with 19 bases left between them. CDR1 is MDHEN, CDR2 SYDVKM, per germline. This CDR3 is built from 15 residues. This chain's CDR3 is CASSPSGSGGNEQYF. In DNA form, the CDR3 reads TGTGCCAGCAGTCCATCCGGTTCTGGCGGCAACGAGCAGTACTTC.

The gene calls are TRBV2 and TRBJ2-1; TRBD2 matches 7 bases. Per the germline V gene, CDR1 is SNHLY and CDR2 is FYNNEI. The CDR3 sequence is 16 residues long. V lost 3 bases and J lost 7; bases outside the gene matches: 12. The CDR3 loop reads CASSDIPSSGGNEQFF. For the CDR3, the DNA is TGTGCCAGCAGTGATATTCCCTCCTCCGGGGGGAATGAGCAGTTCTTC.

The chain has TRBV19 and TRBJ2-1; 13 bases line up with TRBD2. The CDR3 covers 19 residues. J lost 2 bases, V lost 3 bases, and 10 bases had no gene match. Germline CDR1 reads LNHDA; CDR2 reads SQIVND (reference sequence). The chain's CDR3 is CASSIPTSGGLVTYNEQFF. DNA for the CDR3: TGTGCCAGTAGTATCCCGACTAGCGGGGGGCTTGTAACCTACAATGAGCAGTTCTTC. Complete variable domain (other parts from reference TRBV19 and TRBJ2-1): DGGITQSPKYLFRKEGQNVTLSCEQNLNHDAMYWYRQDPGQGLRLIYYSQIVNDFQKGDIAEGYSVSREKKESFPLTVTSAQKNPTAFYLCASSIPTSGGLVTYNEQFFGPGTRLTVL.

In DNA, the CDR3 is TGTGCCAGCAGCGTGTCGAGCGGGGATTACCATGAGCAGTTCTTC. Encoded protein: CASSVSSGDYHEQFF. V and J are TRBV9 and TRBJ2-1, with TRBD2 matching 7 bases. This CDR3 is 15 amino acids long. Trimming removed 2 bases from V and 8 bases from J; junction bases left unmatched: 10. CDR1 and CDR2 from the germline V gene are SGDLS and YYNGEE.

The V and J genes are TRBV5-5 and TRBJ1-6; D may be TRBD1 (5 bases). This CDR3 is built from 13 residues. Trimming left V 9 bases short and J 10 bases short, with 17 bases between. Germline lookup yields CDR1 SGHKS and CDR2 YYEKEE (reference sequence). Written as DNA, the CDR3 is TGTGCCACCACTCAGGGACTGTTCTCACCCCTCCACTTT. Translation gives CATTQGLFSPLHF.

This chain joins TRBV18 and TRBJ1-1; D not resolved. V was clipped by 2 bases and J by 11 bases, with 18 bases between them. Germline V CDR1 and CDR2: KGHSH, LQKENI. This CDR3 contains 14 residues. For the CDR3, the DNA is TGTGCCAGCTCACCAGGCGGCAGTTCCTTAGCGGCTTTCTTT. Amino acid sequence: CASSPGGSSLAAFF.

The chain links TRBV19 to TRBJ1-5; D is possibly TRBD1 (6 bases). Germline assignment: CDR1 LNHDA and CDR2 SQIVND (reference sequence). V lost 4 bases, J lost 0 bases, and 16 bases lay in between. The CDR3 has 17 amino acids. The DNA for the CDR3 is TGTGCCAGTAGTACTCCTTGGGACACCGATAGCAATCAGCCCCAGCATTTT. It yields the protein CASSTPWDTDSNQPQHF.

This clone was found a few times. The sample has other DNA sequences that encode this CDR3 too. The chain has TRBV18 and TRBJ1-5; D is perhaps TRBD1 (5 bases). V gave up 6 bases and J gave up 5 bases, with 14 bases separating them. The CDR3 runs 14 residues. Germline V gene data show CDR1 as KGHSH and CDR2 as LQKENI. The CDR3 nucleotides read TGTGCCAGCTCCCCCCCGGGCAGGGATCAGCCCCAGCATTTT. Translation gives CASSPPGRDQPQHF.

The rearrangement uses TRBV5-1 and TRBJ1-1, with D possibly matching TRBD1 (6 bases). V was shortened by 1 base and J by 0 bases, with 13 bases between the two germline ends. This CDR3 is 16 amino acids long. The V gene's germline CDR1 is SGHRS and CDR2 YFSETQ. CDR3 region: CASSLSPGALNTEAFF. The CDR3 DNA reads TGCGCCAGCAGCTTGTCACCAGGGGCCCTGAACACTGAAGCTTTCTTT. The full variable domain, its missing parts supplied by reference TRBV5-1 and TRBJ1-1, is KAGVTQTPRYLIKTRGQQVTLSCSPISGHRSVSWYQQTPGQGLQFLFEYFSETQRNKGNFPGRFSGRQFSNSRSEMNVSTLELGDSALYLCASSLSPGALNTEAFFGQGTRLTVV.

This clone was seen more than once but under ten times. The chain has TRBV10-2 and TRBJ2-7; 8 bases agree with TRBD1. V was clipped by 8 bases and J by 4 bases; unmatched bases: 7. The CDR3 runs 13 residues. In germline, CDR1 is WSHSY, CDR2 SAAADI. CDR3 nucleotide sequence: TGCGCCAGCCGACAGGGGAAGAGGTACGAGCAGTACTTC. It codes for CASRQGKRYEQYF.

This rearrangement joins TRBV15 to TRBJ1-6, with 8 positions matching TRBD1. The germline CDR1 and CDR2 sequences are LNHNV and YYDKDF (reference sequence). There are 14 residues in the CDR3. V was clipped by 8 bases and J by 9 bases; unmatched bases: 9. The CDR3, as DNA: TGTGCCACCGCACCGGGACAGGCGAGTTCACCCCTCCACTTT. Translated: CATAPGQASSPLHF.

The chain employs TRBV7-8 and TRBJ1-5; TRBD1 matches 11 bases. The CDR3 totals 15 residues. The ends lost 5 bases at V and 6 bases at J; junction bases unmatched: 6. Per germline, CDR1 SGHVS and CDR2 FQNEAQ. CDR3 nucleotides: TGTGCCAGCAGCGCTGGACAGGGGGCCGGTCAGCCCCAGCATTTT. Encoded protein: CASSAGQGAGQPQHF.

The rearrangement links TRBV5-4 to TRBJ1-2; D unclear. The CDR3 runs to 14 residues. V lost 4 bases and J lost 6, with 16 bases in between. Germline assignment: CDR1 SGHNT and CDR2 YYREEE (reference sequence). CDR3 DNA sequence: TGTGCCAGCAGCCGCGGGAGGGAAGGTCATGGCTACACCTTC. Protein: CASSRGREGHGYTF.

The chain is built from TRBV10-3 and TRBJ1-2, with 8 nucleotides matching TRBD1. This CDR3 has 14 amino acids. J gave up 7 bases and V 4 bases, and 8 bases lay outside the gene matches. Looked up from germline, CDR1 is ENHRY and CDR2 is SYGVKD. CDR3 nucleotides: TGTGCCATCAGTGCTGACAGGGGAGGTCTTGGCTACACCTTC. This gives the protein CAISADRGGLGYTF.

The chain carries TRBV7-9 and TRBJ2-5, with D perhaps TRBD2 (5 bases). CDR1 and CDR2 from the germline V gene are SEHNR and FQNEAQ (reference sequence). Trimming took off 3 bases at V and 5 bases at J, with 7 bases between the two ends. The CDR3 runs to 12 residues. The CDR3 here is CASSFRGETQYF. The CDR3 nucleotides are TGTGCCAGCAGCTTTCGAGGGGAGACCCAGTACTTC.